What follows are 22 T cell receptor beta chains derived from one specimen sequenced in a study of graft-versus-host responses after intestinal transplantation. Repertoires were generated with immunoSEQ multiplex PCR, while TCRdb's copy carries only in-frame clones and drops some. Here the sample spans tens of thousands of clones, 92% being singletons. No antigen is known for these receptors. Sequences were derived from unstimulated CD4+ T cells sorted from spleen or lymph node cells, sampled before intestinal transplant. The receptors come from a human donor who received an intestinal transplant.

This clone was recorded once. The CDR3, as DNA: TGTGCCGCCCTGCGGGAGGTTGGCGGGGAGCTGTTTTTT. Protein product: CAALREVGGELFF. The chain carries TRBV6-5 and TRBJ2-2, with TRBD2 identical over 8 bases. V lost 11 bases to trimming and J lost 7 bases; unmatched junction nucleotides: 9. The CDR3 contains 13 residues. Germline values: CDR1 MNHEY, CDR2 SVGAGI.

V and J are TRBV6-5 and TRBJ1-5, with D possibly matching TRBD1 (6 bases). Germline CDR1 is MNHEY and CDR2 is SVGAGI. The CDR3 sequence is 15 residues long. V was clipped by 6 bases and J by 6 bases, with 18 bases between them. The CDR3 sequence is CASSPGGFEGQPQHF. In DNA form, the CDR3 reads TGTGCCAGCAGCCCCGGGGGCTTTGAGGGTCAGCCCCAGCATTTT.

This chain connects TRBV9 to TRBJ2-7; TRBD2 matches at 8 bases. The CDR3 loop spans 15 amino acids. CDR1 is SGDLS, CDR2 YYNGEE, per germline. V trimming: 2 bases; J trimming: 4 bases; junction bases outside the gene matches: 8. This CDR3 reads CASSVATSALYEQYF. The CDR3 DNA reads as TGTGCCAGCAGCGTGGCGACTAGCGCTCTTTACGAGCAGTACTTC.

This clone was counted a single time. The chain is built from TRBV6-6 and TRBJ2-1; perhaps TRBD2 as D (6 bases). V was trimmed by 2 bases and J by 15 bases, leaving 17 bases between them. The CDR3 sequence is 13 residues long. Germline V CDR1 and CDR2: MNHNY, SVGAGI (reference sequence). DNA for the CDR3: TGTGCCAGCAGTTACGCGTCCTGGGAGGCCCTGTTCTTC. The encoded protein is CASSYASWEALFF.

In DNA, the CDR3 is TGCGCCAGCAGCGTCGGGGCCCAACTCGGGGAGCTGTTTTTT. As protein: CASSVGAQLGELFF. V is TRBV5-1 and J is TRBJ2-2; D could derive from TRBD1 or TRBD2 (5 bases each). Trimming cost V 4 bases and J 7 bases, with 14 bases left between them. The germline gives CDR1 SGHRS, CDR2 YFSETQ. The CDR3 totals 14 residues.

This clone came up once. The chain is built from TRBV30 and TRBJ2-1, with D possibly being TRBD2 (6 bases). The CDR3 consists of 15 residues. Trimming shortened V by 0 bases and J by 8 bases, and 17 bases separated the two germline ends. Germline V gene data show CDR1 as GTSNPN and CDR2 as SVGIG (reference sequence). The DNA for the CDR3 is TGTGCCTGGAGTGTTCGACTAGGAATGGTGGATGAGCAGTTCTTC. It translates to CAWSVRLGMVDEQFF. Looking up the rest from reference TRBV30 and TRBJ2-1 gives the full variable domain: SQTIHQWPATLVQPVGSPLSLECTVEGTSNPNLYWYRQAAGRGLQLLFYSVGIGQISSEVPQNLSASRPQDRQFILSSKKLLLSDSGFYLCAWSVRLGMVDEQFFGPGTRLTVL.

CDR3 amino acids: CASSFLTGNQPQHF. The CDR3, as DNA: TGTGCCAGCAGCTTCTTGACAGGGAATCAGCCCCAGCATTTT. The V gene is TRBV5-6, the J gene TRBJ1-5; 7 bases agree with TRBD1. CDR1 is SGHDT and CDR2 is YYEEEE in the germline V gene. The CDR3 spans 14 residues. J gave up 4 bases and V 2 bases, and 3 bases lay outside the gene matches.

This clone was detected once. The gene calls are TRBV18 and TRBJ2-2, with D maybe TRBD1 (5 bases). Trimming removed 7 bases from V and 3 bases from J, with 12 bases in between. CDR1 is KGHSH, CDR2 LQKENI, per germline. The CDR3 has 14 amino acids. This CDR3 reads CASWADRYTGELFF. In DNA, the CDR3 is TGTGCCAGCTGGGCCGACAGATACACCGGGGAGCTGTTTTTT.

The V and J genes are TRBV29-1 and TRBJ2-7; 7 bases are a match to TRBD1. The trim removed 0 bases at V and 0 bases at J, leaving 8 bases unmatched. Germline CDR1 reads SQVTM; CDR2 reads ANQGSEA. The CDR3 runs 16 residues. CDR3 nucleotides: TGCAGCGTTGAAGATGTTGTACAGGGGACCTCCTACGAGCAGTACTTC. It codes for CSVEDVVQGTSYEQYF.

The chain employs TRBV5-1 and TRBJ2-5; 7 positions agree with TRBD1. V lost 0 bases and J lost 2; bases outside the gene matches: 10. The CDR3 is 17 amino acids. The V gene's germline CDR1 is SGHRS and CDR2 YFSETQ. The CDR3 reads CASSLVRGRQGQETQYF. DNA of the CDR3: TGCGCCAGCAGCTTGGTCCGGGGCCGACAGGGACAAGAGACCCAGTACTTC. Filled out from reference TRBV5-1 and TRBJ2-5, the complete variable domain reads KAGVTQTPRYLIKTRGQQVTLSCSPISGHRSVSWYQQTPGQGLQFLFEYFSETQRNKGNFPGRFSGRQFSNSRSEMNVSTLELGDSALYLCASSLVRGRQGQETQYFGPGTRLLVL.

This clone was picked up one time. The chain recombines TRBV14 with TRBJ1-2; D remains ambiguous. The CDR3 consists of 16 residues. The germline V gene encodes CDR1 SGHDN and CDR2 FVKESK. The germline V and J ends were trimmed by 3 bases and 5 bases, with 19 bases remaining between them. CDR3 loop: CASSQNHGRGIYGYTF. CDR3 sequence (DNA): TGTGCCAGCAGCCAGAATCACGGACGAGGGATTTATGGCTACACCTTC.

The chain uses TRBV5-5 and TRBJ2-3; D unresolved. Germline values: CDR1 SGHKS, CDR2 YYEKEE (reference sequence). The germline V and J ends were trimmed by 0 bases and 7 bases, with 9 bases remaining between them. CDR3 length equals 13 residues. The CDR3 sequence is CASSLEEAYTQYF. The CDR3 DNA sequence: TGTGCCAGCAGCTTGGAGGAAGCATATACGCAGTATTTT.

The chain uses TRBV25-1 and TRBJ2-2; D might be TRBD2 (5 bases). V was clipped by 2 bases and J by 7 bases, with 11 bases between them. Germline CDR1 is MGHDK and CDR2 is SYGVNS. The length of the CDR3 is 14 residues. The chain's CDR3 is CASSEQAAGGELFF. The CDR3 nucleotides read TGTGCCAGCAGTGAACAAGCGGCGGGCGGGGAGCTGTTTTTT.

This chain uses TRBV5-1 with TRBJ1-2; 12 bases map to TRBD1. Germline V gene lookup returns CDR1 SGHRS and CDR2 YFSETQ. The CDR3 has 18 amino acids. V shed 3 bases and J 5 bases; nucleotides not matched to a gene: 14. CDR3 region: CASSSFPGQGAPSYGYTF. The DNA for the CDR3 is TGCGCCAGCAGCTCCTTTCCGGGACAGGGGGCCCCAAGTTATGGCTACACCTTC. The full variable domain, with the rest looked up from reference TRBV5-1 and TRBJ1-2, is KAGVTQTPRYLIKTRGQQVTLSCSPISGHRSVSWYQQTPGQGLQFLFEYFSETQRNKGNFPGRFSGRQFSNSRSEMNVSTLELGDSALYLCASSSFPGQGAPSYGYTFGSGTRLTVV.

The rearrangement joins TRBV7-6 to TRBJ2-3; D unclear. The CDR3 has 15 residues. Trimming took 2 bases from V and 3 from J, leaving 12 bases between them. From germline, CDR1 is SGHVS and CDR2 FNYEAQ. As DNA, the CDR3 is TGTGCCAGCAGCTTACTGGTTAGCAGTACAGATACGCAGTATTTT. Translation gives CASSLLVSSTDTQYF.

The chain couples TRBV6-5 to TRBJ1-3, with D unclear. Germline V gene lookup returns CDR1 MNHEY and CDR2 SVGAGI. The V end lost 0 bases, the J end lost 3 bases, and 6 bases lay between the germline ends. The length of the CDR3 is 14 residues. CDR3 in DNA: TGTGCCAGCAGTTACTCGATTGATGGAAACACCATATATTTT. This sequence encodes CASSYSIDGNTIYF.

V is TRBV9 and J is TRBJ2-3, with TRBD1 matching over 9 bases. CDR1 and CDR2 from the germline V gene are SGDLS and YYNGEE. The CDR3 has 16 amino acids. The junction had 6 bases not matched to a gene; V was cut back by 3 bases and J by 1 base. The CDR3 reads CASSARQGDGTDTQYF. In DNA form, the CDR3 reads TGTGCCAGCAGCGCCCGACAGGGGGATGGCACAGATACGCAGTATTTT. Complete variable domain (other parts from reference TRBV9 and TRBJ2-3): DSGVTQTPKHLITATGQRVTLRCSPRSGDLSVYWYQQSLDQGLQFLIQYYNGEERAKGNILERFSAQQFPDLHSELNLSSLELGDSALYFCASSARQGDGTDTQYFGPGTRLTVL.

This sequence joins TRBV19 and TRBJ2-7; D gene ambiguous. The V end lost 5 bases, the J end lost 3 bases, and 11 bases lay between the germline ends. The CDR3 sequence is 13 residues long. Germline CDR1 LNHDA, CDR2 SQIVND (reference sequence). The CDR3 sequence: CASSGAPNYEQYF. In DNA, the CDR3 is TGTGCCAGTAGTGGAGCCCCGAACTACGAGCAGTACTTC.

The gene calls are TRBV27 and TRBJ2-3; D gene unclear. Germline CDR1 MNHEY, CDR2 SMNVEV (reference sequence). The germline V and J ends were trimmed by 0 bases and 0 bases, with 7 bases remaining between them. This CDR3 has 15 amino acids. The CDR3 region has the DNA TGTGCCAGCAGTTTATCGGTTTCTAGCACAGATACGCAGTATTTT. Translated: CASSLSVSSTDTQYF.

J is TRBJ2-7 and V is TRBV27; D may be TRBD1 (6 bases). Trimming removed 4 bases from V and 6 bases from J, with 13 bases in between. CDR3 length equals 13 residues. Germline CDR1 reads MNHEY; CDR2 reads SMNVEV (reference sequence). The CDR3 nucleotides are TGTGCCAGCAGTTCCCTGTCAGGGGTCGAGCAGTACTTC. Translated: CASSSLSGVEQYF.

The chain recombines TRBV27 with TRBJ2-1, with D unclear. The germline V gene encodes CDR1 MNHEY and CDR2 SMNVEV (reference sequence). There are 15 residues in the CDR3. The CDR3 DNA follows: TGTGTCTCAAGCCCCGCCCTGTGGGGTTACAATGAGCAGTTCTTC. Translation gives CVSSPALWGYNEQFF.

CDR3 coding DNA: TGTGCCAGCAGACAAGCCGGACTAGCTCAGACCTACGAGCAGTACTTC. This gives the protein CASRQAGLAQTYEQYF. The chain uses TRBV28 and TRBJ2-5; 8 nucleotides align to TRBD2. The end of the DNA is better explained by TRBJ2-7, so the J call may be wrong. The length of the CDR3 is 16 residues. Germline-derived CDR1 and CDR2 are MDHEN and SYDVKM.